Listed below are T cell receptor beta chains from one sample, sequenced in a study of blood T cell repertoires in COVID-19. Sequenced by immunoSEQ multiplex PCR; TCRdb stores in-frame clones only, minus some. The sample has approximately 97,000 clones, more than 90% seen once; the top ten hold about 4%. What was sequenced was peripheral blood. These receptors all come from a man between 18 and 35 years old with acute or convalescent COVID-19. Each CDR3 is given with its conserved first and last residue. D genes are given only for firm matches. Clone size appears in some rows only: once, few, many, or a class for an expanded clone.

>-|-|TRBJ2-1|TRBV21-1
TGTGCCAGCAGCTTTCGGACTAGCGGGATCCCCCGTCGTTACAATGAGCAGTTCTTC
CASSFRTSGIPRRYNEQFF
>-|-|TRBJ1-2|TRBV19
TGTGCCAGTAGTATTTTTACAGGCAACTATGGCTACACCTTC
CASSIFTGNYGYTF
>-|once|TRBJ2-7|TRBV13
TGTGCCAGCAGCCTCTCACAGGGTTCAACCTACGAGCAGTACTTC
CASSLSQGSTYEQYF
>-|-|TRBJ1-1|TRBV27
TGTGCCGTCGGGGTCCCGGGGACTGAAGCTTTCTTT
CAVGVPGTEAFF
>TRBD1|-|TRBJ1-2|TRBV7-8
TGTGCCAGCAGCGCCGCCTTCGGACAGGGTCTTGGCTACACCTTC
CASSAAFGQGLGYTF
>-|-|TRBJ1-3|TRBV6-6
TGTGCCAGCACCCGAGGGCTCTCTGGAAACACCATATATTTT
CASTRGLSGNTIYF
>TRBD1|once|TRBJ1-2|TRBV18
TGTGCCAGCTCACGCGTCGGGGACAGCGAAATTATCGCCTATGGCTACACCTTC
CASSRVGDSEIIAYGYTF
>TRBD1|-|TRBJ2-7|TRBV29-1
TGCAGCGCGACAGGGATCACCCTCTCCTACGAGCAGTACTTC
CSATGITLSYEQYF
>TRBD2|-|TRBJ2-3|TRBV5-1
TGCGCCAGCAGCCCGGGGGGGGTGGTGGCAGATACGCAGTATTTT
CASSPGGVVADTQYF
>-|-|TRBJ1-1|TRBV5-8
TGTGCCAGCAGCTTGTGGCAGAACACTGAAGCTTTCTTT
CASSLWQNTEAFF
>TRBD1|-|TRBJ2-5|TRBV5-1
TGCGCCAGCATGCGGGACAGGGGCCAAGAGACCCAGTACTTC
CASMRDRGQETQYF
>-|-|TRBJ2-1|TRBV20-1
TGCAGTGCCCGACGGGATGAGCAGTTCTTC
CSARRDEQFF
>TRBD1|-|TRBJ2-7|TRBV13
TGTGCCAGCAGCCCCGGACAGGGGCGCTACGAGCAGTACTTC
CASSPGQGRYEQYF
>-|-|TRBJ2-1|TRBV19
TGTGCCAGTAGTATAAATAGGGGGAATGAGCAGTTCTTC
CASSINRGNEQFF
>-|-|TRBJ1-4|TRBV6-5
TGTGCCAGCGGCAAACAAGTCCCTGAAAAACTGTTTTTT
CASGKQVPEKLFF
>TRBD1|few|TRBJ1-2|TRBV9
TGTGCCAGCAGCGTAGGAGCCGGGACAGGGGAGGGTGGCTACACCTTC
CASSVGAGTGEGGYTF
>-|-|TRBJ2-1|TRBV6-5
TGTGCTACCCTTCTAAGTATGTACAATGAGCAGTTCTTC
CATLLSMYNEQFF
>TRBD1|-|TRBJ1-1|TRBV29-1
TGCAGCGTTAACAGGGGGAACACTGAAGCTTTCTTT
CSVNRGNTEAFF
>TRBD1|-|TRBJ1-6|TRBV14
TGTGCCAGCAGCCTATATCAGGGGGTCGTAGGATCACCCCTCCACTTT
CASSLYQGVVGSPLHF
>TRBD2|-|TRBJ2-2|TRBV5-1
TGCGCCAGCAGCTTGGCCGTTCTAGCGGGCGAGACCGGGGAGCTGTTTTTT
CASSLAVLAGETGELFF
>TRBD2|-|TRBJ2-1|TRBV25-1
TGTGCCAGCAGTATCGCTAGCGGGGACAATGAGCAGTTCTTC
CASSIASGDNEQFF
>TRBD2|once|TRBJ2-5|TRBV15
TGTGCCACCACCCGGTCTGGGGGGGGTACCCAGTACTTC
CATTRSGGGTQYF
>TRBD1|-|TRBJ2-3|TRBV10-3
TGTGCCATCAGTGAGACCCACCCGGGACAGGCTAGCACAGATACGCAGTATTTT
CAISETHPGQASTDTQYF
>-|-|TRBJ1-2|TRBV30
TGTGCCTGGGGGGGGAGTTTGGGCTACACCTTC
CAWGGSLGYTF
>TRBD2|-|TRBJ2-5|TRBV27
TGTGCCAGCACCCGCCGCGGGACTAGCGGACAAGAGACCCAGTACTTC
CASTRRGTSGQETQYF
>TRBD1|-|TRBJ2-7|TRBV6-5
TGTGCCAGCAGCCGAGGACAGGGCCGGGAGCAGTACTTC
CASSRGQGREQYF
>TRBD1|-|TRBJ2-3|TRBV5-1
TGCGCCAGCTCCTATAGAACAGGGGGCGCAGGACATACAGATACGCAGTATTTT
CASSYRTGGAGHTDTQYF
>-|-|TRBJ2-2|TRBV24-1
TGTGCCACCAGTGTGGCCGGGACATCCATCGGGGAGCTGTTTTTT
CATSVAGTSIGELFF
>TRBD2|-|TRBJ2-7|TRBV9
TGTGCCAGCAGCGTAGGGGCGGGGGTAACGTACGAGCAGTACTTC
CASSVGAGVTYEQYF
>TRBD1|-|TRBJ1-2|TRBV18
TGTGCCAGCTCTCAAACGGGACAGCTTAACTATGGCTACACCTTC
CASSQTGQLNYGYTF
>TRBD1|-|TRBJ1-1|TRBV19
TGTGCCAGTAATAGACAGGGGGCGGGGGCCGGGGCTGAAGCTTTCTTT
CASNRQGAGAGAEAFF
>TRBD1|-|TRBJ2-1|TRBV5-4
TGTGCCAGCAGCTTATCAACCACCGGGACAGGAGTATACAATGAGCAGTTCTTC
CASSLSTTGTGVYNEQFF
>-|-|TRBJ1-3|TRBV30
TGTGCCTGGCAAAAGGGGAACTCTGGAAACACCATATATTTT
CAWQKGNSGNTIYF
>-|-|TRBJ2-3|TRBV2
TGTGCCAGCAGTGAAAGTACAGGGTCAGATACGCAGTATTTT
CASSESTGSDTQYF
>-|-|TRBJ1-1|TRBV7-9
TGTGCCAGCAGCCGTGGGGACAACACGAACACTGAAGCTTTCTTT
CASSRGDNTNTEAFF
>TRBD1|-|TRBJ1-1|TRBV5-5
TGTGCCAGCAGCCGACAGGGGAATACTGAAGCTTTCTTT
CASSRQGNTEAFF
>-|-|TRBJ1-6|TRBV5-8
TGTGCCAGCAGCCGGCGTCACATGGGGCTGGCGGATTCACCCCTCCACTTT
CASSRRHMGLADSPLHF
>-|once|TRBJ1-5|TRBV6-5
TGTGCCAGCAGTTACTCGGGCGGGAATCAGCCCCAGCATTTT
CASSYSGGNQPQHF
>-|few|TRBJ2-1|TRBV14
TGTGCCAGCAGCCAAGTCCGAGGGGGCTACAATGAGCAGTTCTTC
CASSQVRGGYNEQFF
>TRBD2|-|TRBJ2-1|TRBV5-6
TGTGCCAGCAGCCCGGGACTAGCGGGATCCAATGAGCAGTTCTTC
CASSPGLAGSNEQFF
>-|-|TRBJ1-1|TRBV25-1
TGTGCCAGCAGTGAATACGGTGGACCAGGGGCGAACACTGAAGCTTTCTTT
CASSEYGGPGANTEAFF
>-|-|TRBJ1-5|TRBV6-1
TGTGCCAGCAGTGAGCTCGGGGGGCAGCCCCAGCATTTT
CASSELGGQPQHF
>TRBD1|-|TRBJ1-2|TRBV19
TGTGCCAGTAGTATTCCGGGACAGGGGAACTATGGCTACACCTTC
CASSIPGQGNYGYTF
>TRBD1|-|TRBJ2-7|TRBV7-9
TGTGCCAGCAGCTTAGAGATCGGACAGGCCGTCTACGAGCAGTACTTC
CASSLEIGQAVYEQYF
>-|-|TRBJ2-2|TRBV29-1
TGCAGCGCTCTTGAGGGACTTGGGTACACCGGGGAGCTGTTTTTT
CSALEGLGYTGELFF
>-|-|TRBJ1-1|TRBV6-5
TGTGCCAGCAGTTACTCTGCAGGTAACACTGAAGCTTTCTTT
CASSYSAGNTEAFF
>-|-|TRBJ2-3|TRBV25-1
TGTGCCAGCAGTGTCCAGGGGACAGATACGCAGTATTTT
CASSVQGTDTQYF
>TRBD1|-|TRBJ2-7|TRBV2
TGTGCCAGCAGTCGGACAGGGGGCTACGAGCAGTACTTC
CASSRTGGYEQYF
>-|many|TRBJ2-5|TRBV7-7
TGTGCCAGCAGCCGGGACACCTCAGGGACCCAGTACTTC
CASSRDTSGTQYF
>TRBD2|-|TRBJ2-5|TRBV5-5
TGTGCCAGCAGCAAAGGACTAGCGGGAGGTCAAGAGACCCAGTACTTC
CASSKGLAGGQETQYF
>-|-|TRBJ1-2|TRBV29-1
TGCAGCGTTTATCCAGAGCAGGGAGGCTATGGCTACACCTTC
CSVYPEQGGYGYTF
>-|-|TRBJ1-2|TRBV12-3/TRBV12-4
TGTGCCAGCAGACGCCAGGGGAACTATGGCTACACCTTC
CASRRQGNYGYTF
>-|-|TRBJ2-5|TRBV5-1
TGCGCCAGCAGCTTGGACAGGACCGAAGAGACCCAGTACTTC
CASSLDRTEETQYF
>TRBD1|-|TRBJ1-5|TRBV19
TGTGCCAGTAGAACCACAGGGGCGGAACAGCCCCAGCATTTT
CASRTTGAEQPQHF
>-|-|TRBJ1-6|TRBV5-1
TGCGCCAGCAGCTTGGAGGGCAGGGGATCTTCACCCCTCCACTTT
CASSLEGRGSSPLHF